A selection of T cell receptor beta chains follows, all from one sample in a study of cytomegalovirus exposure and HLA in healthy donors. The assay was immunoSEQ multiplex PCR, and TCRdb's table has in-frame clones only and misses some. The data show roughly 200,000 clones, roughly 87% seen once. Sample: PBMCs. Source of these receptors: a woman between 50 and 59 years old in good health and CMV-seronegative. CDR3s include the opening cysteine and the closing phenylalanine or tryptophan. The order of the fields is V gene, D gene, clone size, J gene, CDR3 DNA, CDR3 protein. A D gene is named only where the DNA matches it firmly. Clone sizes are given selectively: once, few, many, or a class where the clone is expanded.

V: TRBV29-1; D: NA; size: NA; J: TRBJ2-5; DNA: TGCAGCGGGCTGTACCAAGAGACCCAGTACTTC; CDR3: CSGLYQETQYF
V: TRBV27; D: TRBD2; size: NA; J: TRBJ2-7; DNA: TGTGCCAGCAGTACGACAGCGGGAGAACTTGAGCAGTACTTC; CDR3: CASSTTAGELEQYF
V: TRBV15; D: NA; size: NA; J: TRBJ1-3; DNA: TGTGCCACCAGCAGAGAACTTGGTAGCTCTGGAAACACCATATATTTT; CDR3: CATSRELGSSGNTIYF
V: TRBV7-9; D: TRBD2; size: once; J: TRBJ2-7; DNA: TGTGCCAGCAGCACAGGTGAGGGGAGGGGCTACGAGCAGTACTTC; CDR3: CASSTGEGRGYEQYF
V: TRBV28; D: NA; size: NA; J: TRBJ1-5; DNA: TGTGCCAGCAGTTTGGATTCAGGTTACCAGCCCCAGCATTTT; CDR3: CASSLDSGYQPQHF
V: TRBV2; D: NA; size: NA; J: TRBJ1-4; DNA: TGTGCCAGCAGTGAGGGGCTTGGTAATGAAAAACTGTTTTTT; CDR3: CASSEGLGNEKLFF
V: TRBV19; D: NA; size: few; J: TRBJ1-6; DNA: TGTGCCAGTAGTTTACAGGCCGAGAATTCACCCCTCCACTTT; CDR3: CASSLQAENSPLHF
V: TRBV6-1; D: NA; size: once; J: TRBJ2-5; DNA: TGTGCCAGCAGTGAAACTAGTGTACGGGAGCAGTACTTC; CDR3: CASSETSVREQYF
V: TRBV9; D: TRBD1; size: NA; J: TRBJ2-2; DNA: TGTGCCAGCAGCGCTGGACAGGGGGCAGTTGGCACCGGGGAGCTGTTTTTT; CDR3: CASSAGQGAVGTGELFF
V: TRBV10-3; D: NA; size: NA; J: TRBJ2-7; DNA: TGTGCCATCAGTGATTTAGGCAGGAAGTCCTACGAGCAGTACTTC; CDR3: CAISDLGRKSYEQYF
V: TRBV29-1; D: NA; size: NA; J: TRBJ2-5; DNA: TGCAGCGTTGAGCTGGGGCCAGAGACCCAGTACTTC; CDR3: CSVELGPETQYF
V: TRBV25-1; D: NA; size: once; J: TRBJ2-3; DNA: TGTGCCAGCAGTGAATTGGGCTTCACAGATACGCAGTATTTT; CDR3: CASSELGFTDTQYF
V: TRBV5-1; D: TRBD1; size: NA; J: TRBJ2-7; DNA: TGCGCCAGCAGCTGGGACAGAAGCTCCTACGAGCAGTACTTC; CDR3: CASSWDRSSYEQYF
V: TRBV28; D: NA; size: NA; J: TRBJ1-6; DNA: TGTGCCAGCAGTTTAGAGGCTTTGCTACAATCACCCCTCCACTTT; CDR3: CASSLEALLQSPLHF
V: TRBV19; D: NA; size: NA; J: TRBJ2-2; DNA: TGTGCCAGTAGTATAGACGGCAGGGGTGCTGCCGGGGAGCTGTTTTTT; CDR3: CASSIDGRGAAGELFF
V: TRBV27; D: NA; size: NA; J: TRBJ2-1; DNA: TGTGCCAGCAGTTTAGGAGGAGGCGATGAGCAGTTCTTC; CDR3: CASSLGGGDEQFF
V: TRBV9; D: NA; size: NA; J: TRBJ1-2; DNA: TGTGCCAGCAGCGTAGGCGGGGATCCATATGGCTACACCTTC; CDR3: CASSVGGDPYGYTF
V: TRBV7-2; D: NA; size: NA; J: TRBJ2-3; DNA: TGTGCCAGCAACTTACGAGACACAGATACGCAGTATTTT; CDR3: CASNLRDTDTQYF
V: TRBV7-7; D: NA; size: NA; J: TRBJ2-5; DNA: TGTGCTAGCAGCTTAGGTGGGGGGAGCGAGACCCAGTACTTC; CDR3: CASSLGGGSETQYF
V: TRBV30; D: TRBD2; size: NA; J: TRBJ2-2; DNA: TGTGCCTGGGACTCTAGCGGTCCTAACACCGGGGAGCTGTTTTTT; CDR3: CAWDSSGPNTGELFF
V: TRBV6-5; D: NA; size: NA; J: TRBJ1-1; DNA: TGTGCCAGCAGCCGCGGGGCAGGGAACACTGAAGCTTTCTTT; CDR3: CASSRGAGNTEAFF
V: TRBV7-7; D: NA; size: few; J: TRBJ2-5; DNA: TGTGCTAGCAGCTTAGGCACTAAAGAGACCCAGTACTTC; CDR3: CASSLGTKETQYF
V: TRBV5-1; D: NA; size: NA; J: TRBJ2-4; DNA: TGCGCCAGCAGCTTGATCGGCCAGGGTGCGGCCAAAAACATTCAGTACTTC; CDR3: CASSLIGQGAAKNIQYF
V: TRBV9; D: TRBD1; size: few; J: TRBJ2-2; DNA: TGTGCCAGCAGCGTAGCTGGAACTGGGACAGGGCGGAGCACCGGGGAGCTGTTTTTT; CDR3: CASSVAGTGTGRSTGELFF
V: TRBV6-1; D: NA; size: NA; J: TRBJ2-7; DNA: TGTGCCAGCAGTGAAGGGCGGCCGTTAAGCTCCTACGAGCAGTACTTC; CDR3: CASSEGRPLSSYEQYF
V: TRBV28; D: NA; size: once; J: TRBJ2-7; DNA: TGTGCCAGCAGTACCCAGGGCTACGAGCAGTACTTC; CDR3: CASSTQGYEQYF
V: TRBV2; D: NA; size: NA; J: TRBJ1-1; DNA: TGTGCCAGCAGTCGGGGGTGGACTGAAGCTTTCTTT; CDR3: CASSRGWTEAFF
V: TRBV6-5; D: TRBD1; size: NA; J: TRBJ2-7; DNA: TGTGCCAGCAGCTCCGGGACAGGGGTCTACGAGCAGTACTTC; CDR3: CASSSGTGVYEQYF
V: TRBV19; D: TRBD1; size: NA; J: TRBJ2-6; DNA: TGTGCCAGTAGGCGACAGGGCTTTAGCTCTGGGGCCAACGTCCTGACTTTC; CDR3: CASRRQGFSSGANVLTF
V: TRBV5-4; D: NA; size: NA; J: TRBJ1-2; DNA: TGTGCCAGCAGCTTGCAGGGAGGTGGCTACACCTTC; CDR3: CASSLQGGGYTF
V: TRBV28; D: NA; size: NA; J: TRBJ1-4; DNA: TGTGCCAGCAGTTTATCGGGGGAGGCGAATGAAAAACTGTTTTTT; CDR3: CASSLSGEANEKLFF
V: TRBV28; D: NA; size: NA; J: TRBJ1-5; DNA: TGTGCCAGCAGTTTATCACTAAAAAATCAGCCCCAGCATTTT; CDR3: CASSLSLKNQPQHF